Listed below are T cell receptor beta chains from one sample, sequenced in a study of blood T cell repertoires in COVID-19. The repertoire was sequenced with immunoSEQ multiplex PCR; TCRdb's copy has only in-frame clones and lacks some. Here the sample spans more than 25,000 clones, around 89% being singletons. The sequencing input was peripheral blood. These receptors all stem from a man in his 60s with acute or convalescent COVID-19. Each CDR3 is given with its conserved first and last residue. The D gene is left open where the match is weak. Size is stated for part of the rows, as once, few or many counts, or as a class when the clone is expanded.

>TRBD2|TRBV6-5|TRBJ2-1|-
TGTGCCAGCAGGAACTGGGCGGGGGGCGAGTTCTTC
CASRNWAGGEFF
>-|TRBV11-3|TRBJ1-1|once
TGTGCCAGCAGCCTAGATCCCACAGGGGAAGCTTTCTTT
CASSLDPTGEAFF
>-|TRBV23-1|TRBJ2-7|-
TGCGCCAGCAGTCAATCGGAGCCAGGGCGCTACGAGCAGTACTTC
CASSQSEPGRYEQYF
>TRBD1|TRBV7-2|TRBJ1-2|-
TGTGCCAGCAGTCGGGACAGGGACTATGGCTACACCTTC
CASSRDRDYGYTF
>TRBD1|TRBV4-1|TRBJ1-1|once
TGCGCCAGCAGCCAAGATCAGACAGGGGGCCCTCGGGGCACTGAAGCTTTCTTT
CASSQDQTGGPRGTEAFF
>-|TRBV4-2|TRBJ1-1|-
TGTGCCAGCAGAGAGGTGGGGGCCAGGGGAATGAACACTGAAGCTTTCTTT
CASREVGARGMNTEAFF
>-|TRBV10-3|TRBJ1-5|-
TGTGCCATCAGTGAGTCCCGTTCCAATCAGCCCCAGCATTTT
CAISESRSNQPQHF
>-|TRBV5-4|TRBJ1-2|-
TGTGCCAGCAGCTTGCCAACGGGTGCTAACTATGGCTACACCTTC
CASSLPTGANYGYTF
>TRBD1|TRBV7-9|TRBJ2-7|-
TGTGCCAGCAGCTACCCGGGACAGCTCTACGAGCAGTACTTC
CASSYPGQLYEQYF
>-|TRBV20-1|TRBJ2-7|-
TGCAGTGCTAGAGTCCTTGAGGAGCAGTACTTC
CSARVLEEQYF
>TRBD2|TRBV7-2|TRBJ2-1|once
TGTGCCAGCTGCCAGAAACTAGCGGGAGGTTGCAATGAGCAGTTCTTC
CASCQKLAGGCNEQFF
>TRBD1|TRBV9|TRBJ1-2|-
TGTGCCAGCAGCGTTGGGACAGGGGGTAGCTATGGCTACACCTTC
CASSVGTGGSYGYTF
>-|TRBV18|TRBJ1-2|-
TGTGCCAGCTCACGATCACTAAATGGCGGTGACTACACCTTC
CASSRSLNGGDYTF
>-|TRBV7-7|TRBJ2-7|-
TGTGCTAGCAGCTTATTTCTCAAGCGGCCCCACCGGGGGGAGCAGTACTTC
CASSLFLKRPHRGEQYF
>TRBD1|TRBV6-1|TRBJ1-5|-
TGTGCCAGCAGTGAATCTACAGGGGCCTCCGGCAATCAGCCCCAGCATTTT
CASSESTGASGNQPQHF
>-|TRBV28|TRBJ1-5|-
TGTGCCATCAGGGAACAGGGAGATCAGCCCCAGCATTTT
CAIREQGDQPQHF
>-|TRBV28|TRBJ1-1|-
TGTGCCAGCACTACGACCTCTGCGGGGGGCACTGAAGCTTTCTTT
CASTTTSAGGTEAFF
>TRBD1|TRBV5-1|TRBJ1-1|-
TGCGCCAGCAGCTTGGAAGGGGGCAACACTGAAGCTTTCTTT
CASSLEGGNTEAFF
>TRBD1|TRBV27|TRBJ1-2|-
TGTGCCAGCAGCCCCGCCGGGACAGGAGCTTATGGCTACACCTTC
CASSPAGTGAYGYTF
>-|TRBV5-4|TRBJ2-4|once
TGTGCCAGCAGCCGAGCGGGTTTAGCCAAAAACATTCAGTACTTC
CASSRAGLAKNIQYF
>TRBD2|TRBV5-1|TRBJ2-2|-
TGCGCCAGCAGCTTGGGCGGAGTAGCGGGGTTCGGCACCGGGGAGCTGTTTTTT
CASSLGGVAGFGTGELFF
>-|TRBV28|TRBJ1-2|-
TGTGCCAGCAGATTTCCCAGGGGCCCCTATGGCTACACCTTC
CASRFPRGPYGYTF
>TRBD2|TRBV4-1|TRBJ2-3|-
TGCGCCAGCAGCCTCGGACTAGCGGGAGGGGGGGACACAGATACGCAGTATTTT
CASSLGLAGGGDTDTQYF
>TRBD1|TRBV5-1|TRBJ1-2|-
TGCGCCAGCAGCTTGGCGCAGGGGGCCGAGGGCTACACCTTC
CASSLAQGAEGYTF
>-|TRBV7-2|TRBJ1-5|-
TGTGCCAGCAGCCGCGACACGTCCAATCAGCCCCAGCATTTT
CASSRDTSNQPQHF
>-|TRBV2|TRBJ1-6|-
TGTGCCAGCAGTGAACAAGGGGTCGGTAATTCACCCCTCCACTTT
CASSEQGVGNSPLHF
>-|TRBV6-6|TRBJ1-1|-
TGTGCCAGCAGTCCGGGATCGGTGAACACTGAAGCTTTCTTT
CASSPGSVNTEAFF
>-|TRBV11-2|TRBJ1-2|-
TGTGCCAGCAGCTTAGAGGCAGGGTTCGGTGGCTACACCTTC
CASSLEAGFGGYTF
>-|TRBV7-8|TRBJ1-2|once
TGTGCCAGCAGCCCTCAACGAGGCTATGGCTACACCTTC
CASSPQRGYGYTF
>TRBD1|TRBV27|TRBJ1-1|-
TGTGCCAGCAGTAAAACTTCGGACAGGGGGGATGAAGCTTTCTTT
CASSKTSDRGDEAFF
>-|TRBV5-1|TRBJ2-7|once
TGCGCCAGCAGTTCGGGACAACTTTACGAGCAGTACTTC
CASSSGQLYEQYF
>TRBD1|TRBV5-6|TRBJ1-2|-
TGTGCCAGCAGCTTGAGACAGGGGGCCATCTATGGCTACACCTTC
CASSLRQGAIYGYTF
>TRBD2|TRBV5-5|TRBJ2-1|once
TGTGCCAGCAGCTTCCCTAGCGGGAGGGCCGACAATGAGCAGTTCTTC
CASSFPSGRADNEQFF
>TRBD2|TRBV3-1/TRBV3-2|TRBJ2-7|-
TGTGCCAGCAGCCAAGGGACTAGCAACTACGAGCAGTACTTC
CASSQGTSNYEQYF
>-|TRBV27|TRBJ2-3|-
TGTGCCAGCAGTTTATTCGGGGGGCGGGAGTCAGATACGCAGTATTTT
CASSLFGGRESDTQYF
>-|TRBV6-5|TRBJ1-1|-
TGTGCCAGCAGTTACCAATCAACTGAAGCTTTCTTT
CASSYQSTEAFF
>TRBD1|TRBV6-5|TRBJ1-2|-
TGTGCCAGCAGTTCATTACCCGGGACAGGCTATGGCTACACCTTC
CASSSLPGTGYGYTF
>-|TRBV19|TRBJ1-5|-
TGTGCCAGTAGAGAGGCGGGGCAGCCCCAGCATTTT
CASREAGQPQHF
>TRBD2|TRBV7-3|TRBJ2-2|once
TGTGCCAGCAGCCTCCTCGGACTAGCGGGAGGTACCGGGGAGCTGTTTTTT
CASSLLGLAGGTGELFF
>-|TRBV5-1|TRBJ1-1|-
TGCGCCAGCAGCTTGGGACAGGAAATAGTTTTCTTT
CASSLGQEIVFF
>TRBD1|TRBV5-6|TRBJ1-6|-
TGTGCCAGCAGCCGGACAGGGCAAAATTCGGCCCTCCACTTT
CASSRTGQNSALHF
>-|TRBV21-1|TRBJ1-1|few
TGTGCCAGCAGCCCAGGGGGTTGCGCTGAAGCTTTCTTT
CASSPGGCAEAFF
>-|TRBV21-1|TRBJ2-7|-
TGTGCCAGCAACACAGAAGGGGGCCTCTCCTACGAGCAGTACTTC
CASNTEGGLSYEQYF
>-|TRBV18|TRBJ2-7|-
TGTGCCAGCTCACCACCTGAGACACGGCCCTACGAGCAGTACTTC
CASSPPETRPYEQYF
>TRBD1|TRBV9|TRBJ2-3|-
TGTGCCAGCAGTACAGGGGGCCCAGATACGCAGTATTTT
CASSTGGPDTQYF
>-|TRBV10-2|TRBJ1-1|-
TGCGCCAGCAGTGCACAACGGAACACTGAAGCTTTCTTT
CASSAQRNTEAFF